Shown below are 16 T cell receptor beta chains from a single sample sequenced in a study of vaccination effects on CD4 cells after COVID-19. With the ViraFEST assay, the study expanded antigen-specific CD4+ T cells using viral peptide pools, then sequenced them. An approximately ten-day culture period preceded the isolation of CD4+ T cells. Two-dose vaccination with either BNT162b2 or mRNA-1273 was given to the participants. Their antigens are not known. Profiled with immunoSEQ multiplex PCR; TCRdb holds only in-frame clones, not every one. This sample yields 60,000 to 85,000 clones, of which roughly 81% are seen a single time; roughly 1.6% belongs to the top ten. Sequences were derived from CD4+ T cells from PBMCs cultured with HCoV-229E spike peptides, sampled after COVID-19 vaccination. All receptors derive from a human donor who received a COVID-19 vaccine.

This chain connects TRBV5-5 to TRBJ2-1, with 11 bases identical to TRBD2. Trimming took 2 bases from V and 4 from J; bases not matched to a gene: 5. Germline V gene lookup returns CDR1 SGHKS and CDR2 YYEKEE (reference sequence). The CDR3 contains 16 residues. The CDR3 reads CASSFLTSGVYNEQFF. The CDR3 nucleotides read TGTGCCAGCAGCTTCCTGACTAGCGGGGTATACAATGAGCAGTTCTTC.

This clone was counted between two and nine times. The junction does not match germline at one end; this may be a read error. This rearrangement joins TRBV18 to TRBJ1-1; a weak D match, TRBD1 (6 bases). The CDR3 runs 15 residues. Germline CDR1 reads KGHSH; CDR2 reads LQKENI. The CDR3 region is CASSPQQGPDTEAFF. In DNA form, the CDR3 reads TGTGCCAGCTCGCCACAACAGGGTCCCGACACTGAAGCTTTCTTT.

The genes are TRBV28 and TRBJ1-6; a possible D gene is TRBD1 (5 bases). Per the germline V gene, CDR1 is MDHEN and CDR2 is SYDVKM. V was clipped by 5 bases and J by 11 bases, with 16 bases between them. This CDR3 contains 14 residues. The DNA for the CDR3 is TGTGCCAGCAGTCCCCGGGACGGGAGGCCACCCCTCCACTTT. This gives the protein CASSPRDGRPPLHF.

The V gene is TRBV5-1, the J gene TRBJ2-1; D gene uncertain. The CDR3 spans 14 residues. Germline CDR1 reads SGHRS; CDR2 reads YFSETQ. Trimming removed 3 bases from V and 0 bases from J, with 7 bases in between. In nucleotides, the CDR3 is TGCGCCAGCAGCTCCAGGAGCTCCTACAATGAGCAGTTCTTC. This gives the protein CASSSRSSYNEQFF.

This clone came up a few times. The chain joins TRBV7-2 to TRBJ2-7; D might be TRBD1 (6 bases). V dropped 0 bases and J dropped 6 bases, with 12 bases sitting between them. The length of the CDR3 is 14 residues. Germline CDR1 and CDR2: SGHTA and FQGNSA. The DNA for the CDR3 is TGTGCCAGCAGCTTAGCCGGCAGGGGTGCCGAGCAGTACGTC. Protein: CASSLAGRGAEQYV.

The chain recombines TRBV10-3 with TRBJ1-2; possibly TRBD1 for D (5 bases). This CDR3 has 14 residues. Germline values: CDR1 ENHRY, CDR2 SYGVKD. The V end lost 5 bases, the J end lost 4 bases, and 14 bases lay between the germline ends. This CDR3 is CAISRDSRPYGYTF. The CDR3 DNA follows: TGTGCCATCAGTCGGGACTCCCGCCCCTATGGCTACACCTTC.

The V and J genes are TRBV7-2 and TRBJ2-5; D uncertain. CDR1 is SGHTA and CDR2 is FQGNSA in the germline V gene. Between the trimmed V and J ends, which lost 2 bases and 4 bases, there was a span of 8 bases. This CDR3 contains 13 residues. CDR3 region: CASSLLAPETQYF. The CDR3 nucleotides read TGTGCCAGCAGCTTATTAGCCCCAGAGACCCAGTACTTC. The whole variable domain, filled in from reference TRBV7-2 and TRBJ2-5, reads GAGVSQSPSNKVTEKGKDVELRCDPISGHTALYWYRQSLGQGLEFLIYFQGNSAPDKSGLPSDRFSAERTGGSVSTLTIQRTQQEDSAVYLCASSLLAPETQYFGPGTRLLVL.

This chain joins TRBV7-2 and TRBJ2-3; D unresolved. CDR3 length equals 13 residues. With 3 bases removed from V and 6 bases from J, the gap between germline ends came to 10 bases. CDR1 is SGHTA and CDR2 is FQGNSA in the germline V gene. The CDR3 DNA sequence: TGTGCCAGCAGCTTGACACCCGGGGATACGCAGTATTTT. Protein sequence: CASSLTPGDTQYF. Full variable domain (outside the CDR3, taken from reference TRBV7-2 and TRBJ2-3): GAGVSQSPSNKVTEKGKDVELRCDPISGHTALYWYRQSLGQGLEFLIYFQGNSAPDKSGLPSDRFSAERTGGSVSTLTIQRTQQEDSAVYLCASSLTPGDTQYFGPGTRLTVL.

The rearrangement joins TRBV4-3 to TRBJ1-5; unclear D gene. The CDR3 extends over 14 amino acids. The V and J ends lost 0 bases and 8 bases respectively, with 11 bases between them. CDR1 is LGHNA, CDR2 YSLEER, per germline. The CDR3 nucleotides read TGCGCCAGCAGCCAAGATCTGGGGATGGAGCCCCAGCATTTT. As protein: CASSQDLGMEPQHF.

Here the CDR3 DNA reads TGTGCCAGCAGCCACGGACAGAGGGTCCAGCCCCAGCATTTT. Translation gives CASSHGQRVQPQHF. This chain uses TRBV7-2 with TRBJ1-5, with D maybe TRBD1 (6 bases). Germline V gene lookup returns CDR1 SGHTA and CDR2 FQGNSA. The CDR3 has 14 residues. Between the trimmed V and J ends, which lost 5 bases and 7 bases, there was a span of 15 bases.

The chain carries TRBV19 and TRBJ2-1, with 7 bases matching TRBD1. Unmatched junction bases numbered 7, after V lost 4 bases and J lost 4 bases. The germline V gene encodes CDR1 LNHDA and CDR2 SQIVND (reference sequence). The length of the CDR3 is 15 residues. CDR3 residues: CASSSSGTAYNEQFF. DNA of the CDR3: TGTGCCAGTAGTAGTTCCGGGACAGCGTACAATGAGCAGTTCTTC. Full variable domain (outside the CDR3, taken from reference TRBV19 and TRBJ2-1): DGGITQSPKYLFRKEGQNVTLSCEQNLNHDAMYWYRQDPGQGLRLIYYSQIVNDFQKGDIAEGYSVSREKKESFPLTVTSAQKNPTAFYLCASSSSGTAYNEQFFGPGTRLTVL.

The chain employs TRBV24-1 and TRBJ2-1; D is possibly TRBD1 (6 bases). V was clipped by 9 bases and J by 3 bases, with 14 bases between them. Germline V gives CDR1 KGHDR, CDR2 SFDVKD. There are 14 residues in the CDR3. The CDR3 loop reads CATAGQPNYNEQFF. Written as DNA, the CDR3 is TGTGCCACCGCAGGACAGCCGAACTACAATGAGCAGTTCTTC.

This clone came up a few times. This chain connects TRBV5-1 to TRBJ1-1; 10 bases are shared with TRBD1. The CDR3 is made up of 15 amino acids. Unmatched junction bases numbered 4, after V lost 4 bases and J lost 1 base. Germline lookup yields CDR1 SGHRS and CDR2 YFSETQ. CDR3 residues: CASSKDRGPNTEAFF. CDR3 nucleotide sequence: TGCGCCAGCAGCAAAGACAGGGGGCCGAACACTGAAGCTTTCTTT.

This rearrangement joins TRBV7-8 to TRBJ2-1; D gene unclear. CDR3 length: 14 residues. The germline V gene has CDR1 SGHVS and CDR2 FQNEAQ. V lost 5 bases and J 8 bases, leaving 16 bases between the germline ends. Here the CDR3 DNA reads TGTGCCAGCAGCCCCAAAGGCCTCCCCTATGAGCAGTTCTTC. Translating gives CASSPKGLPYEQFF. The whole variable domain, remainder taken from reference TRBV7-8 and TRBJ2-1, is GAGVSQSPRYKVAKRGQDVALRCDPISGHVSLFWYQQALGQGPEFLTYFQNEAQLDKSGLPSDRFFAERPEGSVSTLKIQRTQQEDSAVYLCASSPKGLPYEQFFGPGTRLTVL.

This clone has more than one count but fewer than ten. The chain recombines TRBV2 with TRBJ1-5; 7 nucleotides line up with TRBD1. The CDR3 is made up of 13 amino acids. V was pared by 10 bases and J by 1 base, with 4 bases of the junction left unmatched. Per the germline V gene, CDR1 is SNHLY and CDR2 is FYNNEI. DNA for the CDR3: TGTGCCACCGAACAGGGGAGCAATCAGCCCCAGCATTTT. This codes for CATEQGSNQPQHF.

This chain joins TRBV2 and TRBJ1-1, with 7 bases fitting TRBD1. The germline V gene encodes CDR1 SNHLY and CDR2 FYNNEI. J lost 4 bases, V lost 4 bases, and 3 bases had no gene match. CDR3 length: 13 residues. The CDR3 coding sequence is TGTGCCAGCAGTGGCCAGGGGGGCACTGAAGCTTTCTTT. Protein product: CASSGQGGTEAFF.